The 27 T cell receptor beta chains below were found in one sample sequenced in a study of human T cells and chemical hapten exposure (dated by TCRdb to the early 2020s). Interpreted using the paper, the time point label stands for: pre-sensitization, week 0. This specimen's treatment or condition label, per the study, means: therapeutic diphenylcyclopropenone sensitization with weekly scalp DPC. Library method: RACE. TCRdb records NextSeq 500 as the sequencer. TCRdb trimmed the raw reads at Q25, called clones with MiXCR and kept productive beta chains. Identical CDR3 protein sequences are pooled into one entry, listed with their most common genes and DNA. Present in this sample are about 300,000 distinct CDR3 sequences, 5.5% of which were seen just once. The top ten hold about 8.2% of the sample. The sequences come from whole blood, collected in connection with sensitization to the hapten diphenylcyclopropenone (DPC). The receptor set was obtained from a woman aged 18-29 years with alopecia areata. Some clones in this sample may be carry-over from other donors' samples.

This clonotype has more than one count but fewer than ten. The chain employs TRBV10-3 and TRBJ2-1; D possibly corresponds to TRBD2 (5 bases). Germline loops: CDR1 ENHRY, CDR2 SYGVKD. V lost 4 bases and J lost 0, with 25 bases in between. The CDR3 spans 20 residues. CDR3 coding DNA: TGTGCCATCAGTGGGCTAGCCAGCTATTCGCCAAGCAGCTCCTACAATGAGCAGTTCTTC. Protein product: CAISGLASYSPSSSYNEQFF.

This clonotype was detected ten times or more. V is TRBV7-2 and J is TRBJ2-3, with D possibly TRBD1 on 6 matching bases. The CDR3 is 17 amino acids. Per the germline V gene, CDR1 is SGHTA and CDR2 is FQGNSA. V lost 0 bases to trimming and J lost 0 bases, with 13 bases between them. CDR3 loop: CASSLAPKGHSTDTQYF. CDR3 DNA: TGTGCCAGCAGCTTAGCTCCCAAGGGACACAGCACAGATACGCAGTATTTT.

This clonotype occurred a few times. The chain is built from TRBV7-9 and TRBJ1-1; D may be TRBD1 (6 bases). The CDR3 contains 12 residues. Germline V gives CDR1 SEHNR, CDR2 FQNEAQ (reference sequence). The V end lost 6 bases, the J end lost 6 bases, and 11 bases lay between the germline ends. CDR3 sequence reads: CASSREGAEAFF. The CDR3 DNA reads as TGTGCCAGCAGTCGCGAGGGGGCTGAAGCTTTCTTT.

This clonotype came up a few times. This rearrangement joins TRBV3-1 to TRBJ2-3; 13 bases fit TRBD2. Losses at the gene ends were 3 bases for V and 0 bases for J; bases not matched to a gene: 6. The germline gives CDR1 LGHDT, CDR2 YNNKEL (reference sequence). The CDR3 is made up of 18 amino acids. This CDR3 reads CASSQGLAGPRSTDTQYF. CDR3 sequence (DNA): TGTGCCAGCAGCCAGGGACTAGCGGGGCCCCGGAGCACAGATACGCAGTATTTT.

This clonotype has at least ten counts. The rearrangement joins TRBV7-8 to TRBJ2-1; 8 positions match TRBD1. Losses at the gene ends were 3 bases for V and 16 bases for J; bases not matched to a gene: 8. Germline assignment: CDR1 SGHVS and CDR2 FQNEAQ. CDR3 size: 12 residues. The CDR3 sequence: CASSLGGQGKFF. CDR3 in DNA: TGTGCCAGCAGCTTGGGTGGACAGGGTAAATTCTTC.

This clonotype was picked up many times. The CDR3 is CASSQEAVAHLYF. The CDR3 coding sequence is TGTGCCAGCAGCCAAGAGGCAGTAGCACACCTATACTTC. The J gene is TRBJ2-7, the V gene TRBV3-1, with D hard to call. Germline V gives CDR1 LGHDT, CDR2 YNNKEL (reference sequence). This CDR3 spans 13 amino acids. Trimming cost V 0 bases and J 13 bases, with 16 bases left between them.

In its sample, this clonotype was seen many times. The chain is built from TRBV7-9 and TRBJ2-4; D not resolved. V lost 4 bases and J lost 12, with 10 bases in between. This CDR3 contains 11 residues. Germline V gene data show CDR1 as SEHNR and CDR2 as FQNEAQ (reference sequence). The CDR3 nucleotides are TGTGCCAGCAGCTCCCTAGGCCCTCAGTACTTC. Protein: CASSSLGPQYF.

Only a few counts were recorded for this clonotype. The genes are TRBV6-2 or TRBV6-3 and TRBJ1-3; 10 bases map to TRBD1. Trimming took 7 bases from V and 0 from J; bases not matched to a gene: 9. This CDR3 contains 17 residues. Germline V CDR1 and CDR2: MNHEY, SVGEGT. The CDR3 reads CASTRGDRGFSGNTIYF. In DNA form, the CDR3 reads TGTGCCAGCACCCGTGGGGACAGGGGCTTCTCTGGAAACACCATATATTTT.

This clonotype was found a few times. The chain has TRBV7-3 and TRBJ2-1, with 10 positions matching TRBD1. The germline V gene has CDR1 SGHTA and CDR2 FQGTGA. V dropped 4 bases and J dropped 3; count of bases not matched to a gene: 3. The CDR3 covers 15 residues. CDR3 sequence (DNA): TGTGCCAGCAGCTACCGGGACAGGGGCTACAATGAGCAGTTCTTC. It is translated as CASSYRDRGYNEQFF. Filled out from reference TRBV7-3 and TRBJ2-1, the complete variable domain reads GAGVSQTPSNKVTEKGKYVELRCDPISGHTALYWYRQSLGQGPEFLIYFQGTGAADDSGLPNDRFFAVRPEGSVSTLKIQRTERGDSAVYLCASSYRDRGYNEQFFGPGTRLTVL.

The chain employs TRBV12-3 or TRBV12-4 and TRBJ1-1, with no clear D. Trimming took 5 bases from V and 0 from J, leaving 10 bases between them. The length of the CDR3 is 14 residues. The CDR3 protein is CASSDHSLNTEAFF. As DNA, the CDR3 is TGTGCCAGCAGTGATCACAGCTTGAACACTGAAGCTTTCTTT.

This clonotype was detected a few times. The genes are TRBV5-1 and TRBJ2-7, with no clear D. Germline CDR1 SGHRS, CDR2 YFSETQ. The CDR3 has 12 amino acids. V lost 3 bases and J lost 1, with 5 bases in between. The DNA for the CDR3 is TGCGCCAGCAGCTCTCGTTCCTACGAGCAGTACTTC. Translating gives CASSSRSYEQYF.

This clonotype was observed a handful of times. The rearrangement uses TRBV7-2 and TRBJ2-7; the D is unclear. Germline V gene lookup returns CDR1 SGHTA and CDR2 FQGNSA. This CDR3 is built from 11 residues. Trimming shortened V by 1 base and J by 11 bases, and 9 bases separated the two germline ends. The CDR3 nucleotides read TGTGCCAGCAGCTTAGAGGCTTCGGAGTACTTC. Residues: CASSLEASEYF.

Ten or more counts support this clonotype. The genes are TRBV20-1 and TRBJ1-5; the match to TRBD1 covers 7 bases. Trimming at V came to 6 bases and at J to 5 bases, leaving 7 bases not matched to a gene. From germline, CDR1 is DFQATT and CDR2 SNEGSKA (reference sequence). This CDR3 spans 13 amino acids. The CDR3 region has the DNA TGCAGTGCGATTGGGACAGCCGATCAGCCCCAGCATTTT. Its translation is CSAIGTADQPQHF.

J is TRBJ2-1 and V is TRBV10-3; 12 positions match TRBD1. Trimming removed 8 bases from V and 10 bases from J; junction bases left unmatched: 6. The CDR3 has 13 residues. Looked up from germline, CDR1 is ENHRY and CDR2 is SYGVKD. The CDR3 bases are TGTGCCATCGGGGGGACAGGGGGCAGGGAGCAGTTCTTC. Amino acids: CAIGGTGGREQFF.

A few counts support this clonotype. The V gene is TRBV13, the J gene TRBJ2-2; D is ambiguous. Germline CDR1 is PRHDT and CDR2 is FYEKMQ (reference sequence). The CDR3 is made up of 17 amino acids. Trimming pared 0 bases from V and 0 bases from J, leaving 11 bases between. CDR3 region: CASSLGRETSNTGELFF. The CDR3 region has the DNA TGTGCCAGCAGCTTAGGCCGAGAGACGTCGAACACCGGGGAGCTGTTTTTT.

This clonotype was counted ten times or more. The rearrangement uses TRBV28 and TRBJ2-4; D is undetermined. The germline CDR1 and CDR2 sequences are MDHEN and SYDVKM. Trimming left V 3 bases short and J 2 bases short, with 5 bases between. The CDR3 consists of 13 residues. The DNA of the CDR3 is TGTGCCAGCAGTTTCAGATCCAAAAACATTCAGTACTTC. It is translated as CASSFRSKNIQYF.

This clonotype was observed many times. The rearrangement joins TRBV13 to TRBJ1-1; D unclear. Trimming shortened V by 7 bases and J by 3 bases, and 15 bases separated the two germline ends. CDR1 and CDR2 from the germline V gene are PRHDT and FYEKMQ (reference sequence). The CDR3 has 14 residues. This CDR3 reads CASTFTGIDTEAFF. CDR3 DNA: TGTGCCAGCACCTTCACCGGAATCGACACTGAAGCTTTCTTT. The whole variable domain, remainder taken from reference TRBV13 and TRBJ1-1, is AAGVIQSPRHLIKEKRETATLKCYPIPRHDTVYWYQQGPGQDPQFLISFYEKMQSDKGSIPDRFSAQQFSDYHSELNMSSLELGDSALYFCASTFTGIDTEAFFGQGTRLTVV.

This clonotype was counted a few times. The rearrangement uses TRBV7-3 and TRBJ2-3; a weak D match, TRBD2 (5 bases). The CDR3 loop spans 14 amino acids. Looked up from germline, CDR1 is SGHTA and CDR2 is FQGTGA. V lost 4 bases and J 4 bases, leaving 12 bases between the germline ends. For the CDR3, the DNA is TGTGCCAGCAGCTCAGGACTTCCCTCAGATACGCAGTATTTT. This encodes CASSSGLPSDTQYF.

This clonotype turned up a few times. The gene calls are TRBV12-3 or TRBV12-4 and TRBJ1-6; D unresolved. The CDR3 length is 14 residues. Trimming removed 2 bases from V and 7 bases from J, with 9 bases in between. The CDR3 loop is CASSLLRKNSPLHF. In DNA form, the CDR3 reads TGTGCCAGCAGTTTACTACGGAAAAATTCACCCCTCCACTTT.

About this clonotype itself: A much larger clone is a single base away; this may be a read error. The chain recombines TRBV6-5 with TRBJ1-6; D not certain. Deletions cut 11 bases from V and 2 bases from J, with 16 bases between. Germline V gene data show CDR1 as MNHEY and CDR2 as SVGAGI. CDR3 size: 15 residues. CDR3: CACTKGRTYNSPLHF. As DNA, the CDR3 is TGTGCCTGCACCAAAGGGAGAACCTATAATTCACCCCTCCACTTT.

The chain uses TRBV20-1 and TRBJ2-3, with 8 bases aligning to TRBD2. The germline gives CDR1 DFQATT, CDR2 SNEGSKA (reference sequence). J gave up 0 bases and V 2 bases, and 4 bases lay outside the gene matches. The CDR3 is 15 residues long. In nucleotides, the CDR3 is TGCAGTGCTAGATCTAGCGGGTTTAGCACAGATACGCAGTATTTT. Encoded protein: CSARSSGFSTDTQYF.

Comments on this clonotype: Mismatch with germline at one junction end may stem from a read error. V and J are TRBV2 and TRBJ1-1; 8 bases line up with TRBD1. The CDR3 loop spans 13 amino acids. Germline lookup yields CDR1 SNHLY and CDR2 FYNNEI. The CDR3: CASSGTGNTVAFF. In DNA form, the CDR3 reads TGTGCCAGCAGTGGGACAGGGAATACTGTAGCTTTCTTT. Supplemented by reference TRBV2 and TRBJ1-1, the full variable domain reads EPEVTQTPSHQVTQMGQEVILRCVPISNHLYFYWYRQILGQKVEFLVSFYNNEISEKSEIFDDQFSVERPDGSNFTLKIRSTKLEDSAMYFCASSGTGNTVAFFGQGTRLTVV.

This clonotype was picked up many times. The V gene is TRBV12-3 or TRBV12-4, the J gene TRBJ2-5, with 7 bases matching TRBD1. The V and J ends lost 3 bases and 1 base, in that order; junction bases with no gene match: 23. This CDR3 region has 21 residues. The CDR3 loop reads CASSFLGQAPRRGYGQETQYF. The CDR3, as DNA: TGTGCCAGCAGTTTCCTTGGACAGGCCCCACGCCGGGGCTATGGCCAAGAGACCCAGTACTTC.

This sequence joins TRBV18 and TRBJ2-7; D not certain. Germline CDR1 KGHSH, CDR2 LQKENI. V was trimmed by 4 bases and J by 0 bases, leaving 13 bases between them. This CDR3 region has 15 residues. CDR3 nucleotide sequence: TGTGCCAGCTCACTACACGCAAGGCGCTCCTACGAGCAGTACTTC. Amino acids: CASSLHARRSYEQYF.

In this sample, this clonotype turned up many times. This chain connects TRBV7-2 to TRBJ1-5; D is undetermined. Trimming removed 2 bases from V and 7 bases from J, with 9 bases in between. Germline values: CDR1 SGHTA, CDR2 FQGNSA. This CDR3 region has 13 residues. CDR3 region: CASSLYSDQPQHF. CDR3 nucleotides: TGTGCCAGCAGCTTATATTCGGACCAGCCCCAGCATTTT.

This clonotype was counted at least ten times. The V call is TRBV12-3 or TRBV12-4, the J call TRBJ2-1; no definite D call. The CDR3 runs to 13 residues. V was pared by 4 bases and J by 4 bases, with 8 bases between. The CDR3 region has the DNA TGTGCCAGCAGTTCTCCGGGTTACAATGAGCAGTTCTTC. Translated, it gives CASSSPGYNEQFF.

The chain joins TRBV2 to TRBJ1-2; D perhaps matches TRBD1 (5 bases). The CDR3 contains 14 residues. Deletions cut 3 bases from V and 5 bases from J, with 13 bases between. Germline values: CDR1 SNHLY, CDR2 FYNNEI. DNA for the CDR3: TGTGCCAGCAGTGAGGGGGGAGATGCGTATGGCTACACCTTC. Its translation: CASSEGGDAYGYTF.